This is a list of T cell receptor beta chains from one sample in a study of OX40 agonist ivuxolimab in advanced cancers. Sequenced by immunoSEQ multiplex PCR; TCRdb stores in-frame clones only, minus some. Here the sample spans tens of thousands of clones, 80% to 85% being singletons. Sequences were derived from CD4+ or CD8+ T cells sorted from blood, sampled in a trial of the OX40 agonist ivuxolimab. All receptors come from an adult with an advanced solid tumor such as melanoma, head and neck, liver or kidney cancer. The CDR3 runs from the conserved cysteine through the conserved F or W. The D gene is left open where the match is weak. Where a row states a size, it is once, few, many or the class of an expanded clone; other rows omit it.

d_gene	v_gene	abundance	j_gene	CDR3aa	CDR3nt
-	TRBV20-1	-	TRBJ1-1	CSARRDTEAFF	TGCAGTGCTAGACGAGACACTGAAGCTTTCTTT
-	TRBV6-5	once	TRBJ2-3	CASSYSNRRRADTQYF	TGTGCCAGCAGTTACTCGAACAGACGGAGGGCAGATACGCAGTATTTT
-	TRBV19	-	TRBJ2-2	CASSIGRSDTGELFF	TGTGCCAGTAGTATAGGACGGAGCGACACCGGGGAGCTGTTTTTT
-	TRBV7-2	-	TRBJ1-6	CASSLDNWDYSPLHF	TGTGCCAGCAGCTTAGATAACTGGGACTATTCACCCCTCCACTTT
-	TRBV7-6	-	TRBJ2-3	CASSFVDTQYF	TGTGCCAGCAGCTTTGTCGATACGCAGTATTTT
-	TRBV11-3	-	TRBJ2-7	CASSLSVSYEQYF	TGTGCCAGCAGCTTGAGCGTATCCTACGAGCAGTACTTC
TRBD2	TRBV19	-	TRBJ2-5	CASSAGTRVPETQYF	TGTGCCAGTAGTGCCGGGACTAGAGTCCCTGAGACCCAGTACTTC
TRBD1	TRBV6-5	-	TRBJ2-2	CASRARDRVFGELFF	TGTGCCAGCAGGGCCCGGGACAGGGTTTTTGGGGAGCTGTTTTTT
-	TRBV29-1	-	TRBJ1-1	CSAGVSSGLAEAFF	TGCAGCGCCGGGGTGTCCTCAGGGTTGGCTGAAGCTTTCTTT
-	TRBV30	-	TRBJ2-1	CAWETGSYNEQFF	TGTGCCTGGGAAACGGGCTCCTACAATGAGCAGTTCTTC
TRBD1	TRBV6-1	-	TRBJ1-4	CASSTGTGDEKLFF	TGTGCCAGCAGCACCGGGACAGGGGACGAAAAACTGTTTTTT
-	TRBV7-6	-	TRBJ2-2	CASSLEKKAGELFF	TGTGCCAGCAGCTTAGAAAAAAAAGCCGGGGAGCTGTTTTTT
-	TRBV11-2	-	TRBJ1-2	CASSLSGKGYGYTF	TGTGCCAGCAGCTTAAGTGGAAAGGGCTATGGCTACACCTTC
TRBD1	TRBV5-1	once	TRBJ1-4	CASSWTGDGEKLFF	TGCGCCAGCAGCTGGACAGGGGATGGTGAAAAACTGTTTTTT
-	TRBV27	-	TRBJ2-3	CASSLYTDTQYF	TGTGCCAGCAGTTTATACACAGATACGCAGTATTTT
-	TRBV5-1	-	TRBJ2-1	CASSLGGRPFNEQFF	TGCGCCAGCAGCTTAGGGGGGCGGCCTTTCAATGAGCAGTTCTTC
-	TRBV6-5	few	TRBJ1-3	CASSPGGDGTIYF	TGTGCCAGCAGCCCCGGGGGCGATGGCACCATATATTTT
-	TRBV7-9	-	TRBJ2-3	CASSLGVTGDTQYF	TGTGCCAGCAGCTTAGGGGTCACGGGGGATACGCAGTATTTT
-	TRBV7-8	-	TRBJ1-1	CASSLAAGHTEAFF	TGTGCCAGCAGCTTAGCAGCAGGCCATACTGAAGCTTTCTTT
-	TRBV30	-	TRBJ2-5	CAWGYRQETQYF	TGTGCCTGGGGGTACAGGCAAGAGACCCAGTACTTC
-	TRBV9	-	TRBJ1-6	CASSGGTEGPLHF	TGTGCCAGCAGCGGTGGAACCGAGGGACCCCTCCACTTT
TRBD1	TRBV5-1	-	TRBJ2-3	CASIQGAGTDTQYF	TGCGCCAGCATTCAGGGGGCAGGGACAGATACGCAGTATTTT
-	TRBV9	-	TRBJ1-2	CASSGDDYGYTF	TGTGCCAGCAGCGGCGACGACTATGGCTACACCTTC
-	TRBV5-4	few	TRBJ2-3	CASSSRTDTQYF	TGTGCCAGCAGCAGCCGCACAGATACGCAGTATTTT
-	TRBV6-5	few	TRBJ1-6	CARSKYNSPLHF	TGTGCCCGCTCAAAATATAATTCACCCCTCCACTTT
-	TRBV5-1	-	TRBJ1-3	CASSLEVNSGNTIYF	TGCGCCAGCAGCTTGGAAGTTAACTCTGGAAACACCATATATTTT
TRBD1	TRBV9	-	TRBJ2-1	CASSPTGTGSSQGNNEQFF	TGTGCCAGCAGCCCGACAGGGACAGGCTCATCCCAAGGTAACAATGAGCAGTTCTTC
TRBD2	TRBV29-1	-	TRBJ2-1	CSVEDRTSGWSYNEQFF	TGCAGCGTTGAAGATCGGACTAGCGGGTGGTCCTACAATGAGCAGTTCTTC
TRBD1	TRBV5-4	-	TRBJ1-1	CASSFPGQGNTEAFF	TGTGCCAGCAGCTTCCCGGGACAGGGGAACACTGAAGCTTTCTTT
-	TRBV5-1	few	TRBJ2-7	CASSSFSYEQYF	TGCGCCAGCAGCTCTTTCTCCTACGAGCAGTACTTC
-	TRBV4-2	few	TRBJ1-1	CASSQEGGTEAFF	TGTGCCAGCAGCCAGGAAGGGGGGACTGAAGCTTTCTTT
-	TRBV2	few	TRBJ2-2	CASRPGPGELFF	TGTGCCAGCAGACCGGGTCCCGGGGAGCTGTTTTTT
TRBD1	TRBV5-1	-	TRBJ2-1	CASSHRPGQGNNEQFF	TGCGCCAGCAGCCATAGGCCGGGACAGGGTAACAATGAGCAGTTCTTC
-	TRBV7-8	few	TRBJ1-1	CASSLDPLHVGGRTEAFF	TGTGCCAGCAGCTTAGATCCGTTACACGTCGGGGGGCGGACTGAAGCTTTCTTT
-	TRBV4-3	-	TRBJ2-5	CASSQDLRDSKETQYF	TGCGCCAGCAGCCAAGATTTGAGGGACTCCAAAGAGACCCAGTACTTC
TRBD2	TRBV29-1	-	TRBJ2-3	CSVQRAGGVNTQYF	TGCAGCGTTCAGAGAGCGGGAGGGGTTAATACGCAGTATTTT
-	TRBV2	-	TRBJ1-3	CASSDRRAGNTIYF	TGTGCCAGCAGTGATAGACGGGCTGGAAACACCATATATTTT
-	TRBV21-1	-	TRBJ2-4	CASSIRIGTGAF	TGTGCCAGCAGCATTAGGATCGGGACAGGGGCGTTC
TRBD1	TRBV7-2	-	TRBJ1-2	CASSFDRVAYGYTF	TGTGCCAGCAGCTTTGACAGGGTTGCCTATGGCTACACCTTC
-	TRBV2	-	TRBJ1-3	CASSGRLTSGNTIYF	TGTGCCAGCAGTGGGCGGTTGACCTCTGGAAACACCATATATTTT
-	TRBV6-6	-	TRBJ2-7	CASSYEESYEQYF	TGTGCCAGCAGTTACGAGGAATCCTACGAGCAGTACTTC
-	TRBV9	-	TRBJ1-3	CASSVVGGRWDTIYF	TGTGCCAGCAGCGTAGTGGGGGGTAGGTGGGACACCATATATTTT
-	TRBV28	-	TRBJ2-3	CASSLLKPDRGTGFVTDTQYF	TGTGCCAGCAGTCTATTAAAACCCGACCGAGGAACGGGGTTTGTCACAGATACGCAGTATTTT
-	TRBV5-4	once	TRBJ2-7	CASSLEADPTVREQYF	TGTGCCAGCAGCTTGGAAGCAGACCCGACTGTACGGGAGCAGTACTTC
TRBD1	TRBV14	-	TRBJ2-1	CASSRTGSRYNEQFF	TGTGCCAGCAGCCGGACAGGGTCTCGCTACAATGAGCAGTTCTTC
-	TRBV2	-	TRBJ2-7	CASKVTGGTEQYF	TGTGCCAGCAAAGTCACCGGGGGAACCGAGCAGTACTTC
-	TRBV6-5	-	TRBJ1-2	CASSPTPERGYTF	TGTGCCAGCAGCCCAACACCCGAACGTGGCTACACCTTC
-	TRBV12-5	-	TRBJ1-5	CASGLVGVNQPQHF	TGTGCTAGTGGTTTGGTAGGTGTCAATCAGCCCCAGCATTTT
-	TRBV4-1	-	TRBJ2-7	CASSQDPKGQAYEQYF	TGCGCCAGCAGCCAAGACCCCAAAGGGCAGGCCTACGAGCAGTACTTC
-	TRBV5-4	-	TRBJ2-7	CASSSKGNAPYEQYF	TGTGCCAGCAGCTCCAAGGGGAACGCTCCCTACGAGCAGTACTTC
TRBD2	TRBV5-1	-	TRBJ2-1	CASSYLATGGSNNEQFF	TGCGCCAGCAGCTACCTAGCCACGGGAGGAAGTAACAATGAGCAGTTCTTC
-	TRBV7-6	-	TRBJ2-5	CASSLGDIQETQYF	TGTGCCAGCAGCTTAGGGGACATCCAAGAGACCCAGTACTTC
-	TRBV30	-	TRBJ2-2	CAWGGQDRELFF	TGTGCCTGGGGGGGCCAGGACCGGGAGCTGTTTTTT
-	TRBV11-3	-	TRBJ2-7	CASSRGPGSQQYF	TGTGCCAGCAGCCGAGGCCCAGGGTCCCAGCAATACTTC
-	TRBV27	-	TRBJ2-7	CASRGRYGRTYEQYF	TGTGCCAGCAGGGGCAGATACGGGAGAACCTACGAGCAGTACTTC